These 5 T cell receptor beta chains were all obtained from the same sample, sequenced in a study of T cells in Graves' hyperthyroidism and ophthalmopathy. The TCR beta CDR3 regions underwent amplification using RNA transcripts as the source. HTBI primers drove first-round RT-PCR of the TCR CDR3. Via MiXCR, TCRdb re-called the multiplex PCR reads, giving one row per CDR3 protein. The sample lists around 760,000 distinct CDR3 sequences; 30% to 40% were seen once. Sequenced material: blood. These receptor sequences come from a middle-aged woman with Graves' hyperthyroidism.

The chain uses TRBV20-1 and TRBJ2-7; tentatively, D is TRBD2 (6 bases). Germline lookup yields CDR1 DFQATT and CDR2 SNEGSKA (reference sequence). V lost 3 bases and J 5 bases, leaving 20 bases between the germline ends. The CDR3 length is 15 residues. The CDR3 DNA follows: TGCAGTGCTAGTGGTAACCCCGGGGGAAGAGACGAGCAGTACTTC. Translation gives CSASGNPGGRDEQYF.

This clonotype was seen a few times. The chain employs TRBV20-1 and TRBJ1-1; 7 bases fit TRBD1. The CDR3 contains 11 residues. Germline-derived CDR1 and CDR2 are DFQATT and SNEGSKA (reference sequence). V lost 6 bases, J lost 5 bases, and 3 bases stayed unmatched. CDR3 amino acids: CSAGTVTEAFF. In DNA, the CDR3 is TGCAGTGCCGGGACAGTAACTGAAGCTTTCTTT.

This clonotype has just a few counts. Mismatch with germline at one junction end may stem from a read error. This rearrangement joins TRBV7-2 to TRBJ1-3; D remains unclear. Germline CDR1 and CDR2: SGHTA and FQGNSA. The CDR3 consists of 16 residues. Written as DNA, the CDR3 is TGCGCCAGCAGCCAAGTTTTCTTCGGGTCTGGAAACACCATATATTTT. It is translated as CASSQVFFGSGNTIYF.

This clonotype was picked up one time. An end of the junction differs from the germline gene, which may be a read error. The V call is TRBV4-1, the J call TRBJ1-5, with D possibly TRBD1 on 5 matching bases. This CDR3 is 15 amino acids long. The germline CDR1 and CDR2 sequences are MGHRA and YSYEKL. Here the CDR3 reads CAGSQDEGNNQPQHF. The DNA of the CDR3 is TGCGCCGGCAGCCAAGATGAGGGGAACAATCAGCCCCAGCATTTT.

This chain connects TRBV5-1 to TRBJ1-6; D not resolved. Germline V CDR1 and CDR2: SGHRS, YFSETQ. The length of the CDR3 is 16 residues. Trimming cost V 2 bases and J 4 bases, with 13 bases left between them. CDR3 in amino acids: CASSFGGGAYNSPLHF. The CDR3 region has the DNA TGCGCCAGCAGCTTCGGCGGCGGTGCATATAATTCACCCCTCCACTTT.